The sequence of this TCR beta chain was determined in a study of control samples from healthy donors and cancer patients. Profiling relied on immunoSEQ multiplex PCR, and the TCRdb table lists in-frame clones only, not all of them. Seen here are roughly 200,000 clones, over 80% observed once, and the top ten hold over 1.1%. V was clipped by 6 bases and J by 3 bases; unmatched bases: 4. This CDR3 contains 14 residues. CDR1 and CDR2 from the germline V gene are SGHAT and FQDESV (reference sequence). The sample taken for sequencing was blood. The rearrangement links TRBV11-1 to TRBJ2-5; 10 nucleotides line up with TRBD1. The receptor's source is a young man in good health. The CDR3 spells CASRRGQGKETQYF. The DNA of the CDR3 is TGTGCCAGCAGACGGGGACAGGGGAAAGAGACCCAGTACTTC.